One sample yielded the 18 T cell receptor beta chains listed below, sequenced in a study of blood T cell repertoires in COVID-19. Repertoires were generated with immunoSEQ multiplex PCR, while TCRdb's copy carries only in-frame clones and drops some. The top ten clones hold less than 6.5% of a sample with approximately 110,000 clones, under 75% of them seen once. Material: peripheral blood. The receptors come from a man at least 80 years old with acute or convalescent COVID-19.

The CDR3 loop reads CASSEGVGTEAFF. CDR3 in DNA: TGTGCCAGCAGCGAAGGGGTGGGCACTGAAGCTTTCTTT. The chain recombines TRBV28 with TRBJ1-1; perhaps TRBD1 as D (5 bases). The germline V and J ends were trimmed by 6 bases and 4 bases, with 12 bases remaining between them. Germline V gives CDR1 MDHEN, CDR2 SYDVKM. The CDR3 runs 13 residues.

The V and J genes are TRBV24-1 and TRBJ2-3, with TRBD2 as a possible D gene (7 bases). Trimming removed 3 bases at V and 3 bases at J, with 12 bases between. The CDR3 loop spans 15 amino acids. Germline lookup yields CDR1 KGHDR and CDR2 SFDVKD. CDR3 nucleotide sequence: TGTGCCACCAGTGATGGGGGGGGGCAGACAGATACGCAGTATTTT. Protein: CATSDGGGQTDTQYF.

This clone was seen more than once but under ten times. This chain links TRBV28 with TRBJ2-7; unclear D gene. Trimming took off 1 base at V and 1 base at J, with 14 bases between the two ends. CDR1 is MDHEN, CDR2 SYDVKM, per germline. CDR3 size: 16 residues. The CDR3 DNA is TGTGCCAGCAGTTTATTTAGACAAAACCCTTCCTACGAGCAGTACTTC. Residues: CASSLFRQNPSYEQYF. Looking up the rest from reference TRBV28 and TRBJ2-7 gives the full variable domain: DVKVTQSSRYLVKRTGEKVFLECVQDMDHENMFWYRQDPGLGLRLIYFSYDVKMKEKGDIPEGYSVSREKKERFSLILESASTNQTSMYLCASSLFRQNPSYEQYFGPGTRLTVT.

The V gene is TRBV6-2 or TRBV6-3, the J gene TRBJ2-2; possible D gene TRBD2, 5 bases. Trimming removed 2 bases at V and 2 bases at J, with 18 bases between. This CDR3 region has 18 residues. Germline CDR1 and CDR2: MNHEY and SVGEGT. The CDR3 here is CASSYLLTTDPNTGELFF. The CDR3 nucleotides are TGTGCCAGCAGTTACCTCTTGACTACCGATCCTAACACCGGGGAGCTGTTTTTT.

The V call is TRBV4-3, the J call TRBJ1-2, with D possibly being TRBD1 (5 bases). The CDR3 totals 13 residues. Deletions cut 4 bases from V and 2 bases from J, with 8 bases between. CDR1 LGHNA and CDR2 YSLEER come from the germline V gene. CDR3 sequence (DNA): TGCGCCAGCAGCCCAGGACAAAACTATGGCTACACCTTC. Translation gives CASSPGQNYGYTF.

In its sample, this clone was seen once. The chain has TRBV2 and TRBJ2-7, with 13 positions matching TRBD2. V lost 7 bases to trimming and J lost 9 bases; unmatched junction nucleotides: 6. CDR3 length: 13 amino acids. CDR1 SNHLY and CDR2 FYNNEI come from the germline V gene. For the CDR3, the DNA is TGTGCCAGCATCGGGACTAGCGGGACTCGGCAGTACTTC. This sequence encodes CASIGTSGTRQYF.

The sample holds many counts of this clone. The same CDR3 also results from other DNA sequences found in this sample. The chain links TRBV19 to TRBJ2-1; tentatively, D is TRBD2 (6 bases). This CDR3 comprises 14 residues. The V end lost 7 bases, the J end lost 0 bases, and 10 bases lay between the germline ends. Germline V lookup: CDR1 LNHDA, CDR2 SQIVND (reference sequence). CDR3 sequence (DNA): TGTGCCAGTACCCGGGACTCCTCCTACAATGAGCAGTTCTTC. Translating it yields CASTRDSSYNEQFF.

The chain links TRBV24-1 to TRBJ2-3, with 8 positions matching TRBD2. CDR1 KGHDR and CDR2 SFDVKD come from the germline V gene. The J segment lost 3 bases and the V segment lost 4 bases, leaving 8 bases of the junction unmatched. CDR3 length: 16 residues. The CDR3 region has the DNA TGTGCCACCAGTGACCTCTTGACGGGAGGGACAGATACGCAGTATTTT. Its translation: CATSDLLTGGTDTQYF.

V and J are TRBV5-1 and TRBJ1-6; possible D gene TRBD1, 6 bases. This CDR3 is 16 amino acids long. V lost 3 bases to trimming and J lost 15 bases, with 25 bases between them. Germline V gene lookup returns CDR1 SGHRS and CDR2 YFSETQ. The CDR3 here is CASSWKNTGIPSLLHF. CDR3 DNA sequence: TGCGCCAGCAGCTGGAAAAACACAGGGATCCCCTCGCTCCTCCACTTT.

The chain uses TRBV18 and TRBJ2-7; TRBD1 agrees at 9 bases. The CDR3 runs to 15 residues. Germline CDR1 is KGHSH and CDR2 is LQKENI. J gave up 4 bases and V 3 bases, and 7 bases lay outside the gene matches. The CDR3 DNA reads as TGTGCCAGCTCACCCCGGGACAGGGCCGCTTACGAGCAGTACTTC. Amino acids: CASSPRDRAAYEQYF.

The chain links TRBV6-5 to TRBJ2-7; a possible D gene is TRBD2 (5 bases). Germline values: CDR1 MNHEY, CDR2 SVGAGI. The V end was cut by 4 bases, the J end by 5 bases, with 15 bases between. The CDR3 sequence is 14 residues long. CDR3 sequence (DNA): TGTGCCAGCAGTTCGGGGTGGAAGAGCCACGAGCAGTACTTC. It is translated as CASSSGWKSHEQYF.

This clone has a handful of counts. The gene calls are TRBV24-1 and TRBJ2-2, with 9 nucleotides matching TRBD2. J was trimmed by 0 bases and V by 4 bases; bases with no gene match: 5. The CDR3 totals 17 residues. The V gene's germline CDR1 is KGHDR and CDR2 SFDVKD. The CDR3 sequence: CATSDSSGIANTGELFF. The CDR3 DNA is TGTGCCACCAGTGACTCTAGCGGGATCGCGAACACCGGGGAGCTGTTTTTT.

This clone was observed many times. J is TRBJ1-5 and V is TRBV27, with D unclear. CDR3 length: 16 residues. V was cut by 3 bases and J by 4 bases, with 16 bases left in between. Germline V gene sequence: CDR1 MNHEY, CDR2 SMNVEV (reference sequence). The DNA of the CDR3 is TGTGCCAGCAGTTTGGCCAATGCACCTCCTAATCAGCCCCAGCATTTT. Translation: CASSLANAPPNQPQHF.

This chain connects TRBV19 to TRBJ2-7, with D possibly TRBD2 on 6 matching bases. The CDR3 has 16 residues. V was pared by 5 bases and J by 7 bases, with 24 bases between. Germline V CDR1 and CDR2: LNHDA, SQIVND (reference sequence). The CDR3 bases are TGTGCCAGTAGTCCCCGGGTGATGGCGGGGACGGGTGAGCAGTACTTC. It encodes CASSPRVMAGTGEQYF.

The chain uses TRBV3-1 (or the pseudogene TRBV3-2) and TRBJ2-5, with 9 bases aligning to TRBD2. This CDR3 region has 15 residues. The V gene end was trimmed by 1 base and the J gene end by 5 bases; junction bases not matched to a gene: 5. The germline gives CDR1 LGHDT, CDR2 YNNKEL (reference sequence). CDR3 protein: CASSQVGLAGETQYF. The CDR3 DNA sequence: TGTGCCAGCAGCCAAGTGGGACTAGCTGGGGAGACCCAGTACTTC.

V and J are TRBV2 and TRBJ2-2, with a tentative D call TRBD2 (7 bases). The germline CDR1 and CDR2 sequences are SNHLY and FYNNEI. Trimming cost V 2 bases and J 3 bases, with 16 bases left between them. This CDR3 region has 17 residues. In DNA form, the CDR3 reads TGTGCCAGCAGTGAACGGGGGGCAGGGTACGACACCGGGGAGCTGTTTTTT. It translates to CASSERGAGYDTGELFF.

The rearrangement links TRBV9 to TRBJ1-1; 8 nucleotides line up with TRBD1. From germline, CDR1 is SGDLS and CDR2 YYNGEE. V was pared by 2 bases and J by 4 bases, with 4 bases of the junction left unmatched. CDR3 length: 14 residues. The CDR3 region has the DNA TGTGCCAGCAGCGTCCGGGACAGGCTCACTGAAGCTTTCTTT. Translation: CASSVRDRLTEAFF.

This clone was counted a few times. This chain joins TRBV30 and TRBJ2-3; 13 positions agree with TRBD2. J lost 6 bases, V lost 3 bases, and 6 bases had no gene match. Looked up from germline, CDR1 is GTSNPN and CDR2 is SVGIG (reference sequence). The CDR3 spans 15 residues. CDR3 DNA: TGTGCCTGGAGGGGACTAGCGGGACTTTGGGATACGCAGTATTTT. Translating gives CAWRGLAGLWDTQYF.